This TCR beta chain was sequenced for a study of blood T cell repertoires in COVID-19. Per the germline V gene, CDR1 is SGHAT and CDR2 is FQNNGV. The CDR3 runs to 15 residues. The trim removed 5 bases at V and 4 bases at J, leaving 10 bases unmatched. Original processing notes: Amplifying reference gene primers gave estimates of nucleated cell counts. Data came from immunoSEQ multiplex PCR; TCRdb stores just in-frame clones and leaves some out. The V and J calls and clone size are taken from that table; D and trimming were inferred from the DNA. Of 500,000 to 600,000 clones in the sample, about 88% were seen once.

The material sequenced was peripheral blood. The TCR comes from a woman between 45 and 60 years old with COVID-19, enrolled during active disease. The rearrangement uses TRBV11-2 and TRBJ1-1; 7 nucleotides align to TRBD1. The CDR3 DNA follows: TGTGCCAGCAGCACCCTCCCCGGGACAGCCACTGAAGCTTTCTTT. Translating gives CASSTLPGTATEAFF.